The 4 T cell receptor beta chains below were found in one sample sequenced in a study of OX40 agonist ivuxolimab in advanced cancers. Only in-frame clones appear in the TCRdb table, and some are missing; sequencing was by immunoSEQ multiplex PCR. The sample gives 60,000 to 80,000 clones, roughly nine tenths of which show up once; more than 9.5% is in the top ten. This specimen consisted of CD4+ or CD8+ T cells sorted from blood, obtained in a trial of the OX40 agonist ivuxolimab. The receptor set was obtained from an adult with an advanced solid tumor such as melanoma, head and neck, liver or kidney cancer.

This rearrangement joins TRBV18 to TRBJ1-5; D unresolved. The germline V gene encodes CDR1 KGHSH and CDR2 LQKENI. This CDR3 is 14 amino acids long. V lost 3 bases and J 11 bases, leaving 17 bases between the germline ends. The CDR3 DNA reads TGTGCCAGCTCACCGGCAGGACCTTGGCAAACCCAGCATTTT. Amino acid sequence: CASSPAGPWQTQHF.

This clone was recorded only once. This sequence joins TRBV7-2 and TRBJ2-1; D not resolved. The CDR3 sequence is 13 residues long. V lost 5 bases and J lost 15, with 20 bases in between. Germline loops: CDR1 SGHTA, CDR2 FQGNSA. CDR3 amino acids: CASSAPSSPLSFF. The CDR3 DNA reads as TGTGCCAGCAGCGCCCCGTCCTCTCCGCTGTCGTTCTTC.

This clone was seen just once. The genes are TRBV5-1 and TRBJ2-5; D possibly corresponds to TRBD1 (6 bases). Germline V gene data show CDR1 as SGHRS and CDR2 as YFSETQ. This CDR3 spans 18 amino acids. V lost 5 bases, J lost 2 bases, and 25 bases lay in between. The CDR3 sequence: CASRLGAFWDTIQETQYF. In DNA form, the CDR3 reads TGCGCCAGCAGACTGGGGGCTTTTTGGGACACTATACAAGAGACCCAGTACTTC. Looking up the rest from reference TRBV5-1 and TRBJ2-5 gives the full variable domain: KAGVTQTPRYLIKTRGQQVTLSCSPISGHRSVSWYQQTPGQGLQFLFEYFSETQRNKGNFPGRFSGRQFSNSRSEMNVSTLELGDSALYLCASRLGAFWDTIQETQYFGPGTRLLVL.

V usage is TRBV19 and J usage is TRBJ1-1, with D possibly being TRBD1 (5 bases). This CDR3 is built from 13 residues. The germline gives CDR1 LNHDA, CDR2 SQIVND (reference sequence). The V gene lost 5 bases and the J gene lost 7 bases, with 14 bases spanning the gap. The CDR3: CASSVGGVGEAFF. CDR3 nucleotide sequence: TGTGCCAGTAGTGTCGGGGGGGTTGGTGAAGCTTTCTTT. The variable domain in full, completed from reference TRBV19 and TRBJ1-1, reads DGGITQSPKYLFRKEGQNVTLSCEQNLNHDAMYWYRQDPGQGLRLIYYSQIVNDFQKGDIAEGYSVSREKKESFPLTVTSAQKNPTAFYLCASSVGGVGEAFFGQGTRLTVV.